This T cell receptor beta chain stems from a study of spatial heterogeneity in lung cancer. Time point in this sample: blood at routine non-recurrence follow-up after resection. The CDR3 is 15 amino acids. Germline V gene lookup returns CDR1 SGHTA and CDR2 FQGNSA. V dropped 5 bases and J dropped 5 bases, with 18 bases sitting between them. All TCR cDNA molecules were individually tagged with a unique molecular identifier. Using its own MiXCR run on the 5' RACE reads, TCRdb lists one record per CDR3 protein. Among about 100,000 distinct CDR3 sequences listed, 19% were seen once. This receptor was identified in a male donor with early-stage non-small cell lung cancer. The sequencing used PBMCs, collected at follow-up. This chain connects TRBV7-2 to TRBJ2-5; D may be TRBD1 or TRBD2 (5 bases each). CDR3 sequence (DNA): TGTGCCAGCAGCATAAGACTCGAGGGGAAGGAGACCCAGTACTTC. Its translation is CASSIRLEGKETQYF.